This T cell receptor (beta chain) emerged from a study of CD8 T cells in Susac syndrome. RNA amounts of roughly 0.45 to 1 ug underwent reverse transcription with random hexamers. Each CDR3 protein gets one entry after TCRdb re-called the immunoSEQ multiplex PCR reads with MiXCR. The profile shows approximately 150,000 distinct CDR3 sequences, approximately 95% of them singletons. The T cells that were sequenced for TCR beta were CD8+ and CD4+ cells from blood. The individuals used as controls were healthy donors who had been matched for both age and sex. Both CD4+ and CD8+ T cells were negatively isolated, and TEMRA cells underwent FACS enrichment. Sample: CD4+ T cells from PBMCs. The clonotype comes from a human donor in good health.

The CDR3 nucleotides are TGCGCCAGCAGTCAATCGAGGGGACAGGGGTGCTCACCCCTCCACTTT. Its translation: CASSQSRGQGCSPLHF. The chain links TRBV23-1 to TRBJ1-6; 10 bases map to TRBD1. TRBV23-1 is an ORF, with its function uncertain. The length of the CDR3 is 16 residues. The V and J ends lost 0 bases and 10 bases, in that order; junction bases with no gene match: 6.